These 27 T cell receptor beta chains originate from one sample sequenced in a study of control samples from healthy donors and cancer patients. The method was immunoSEQ multiplex PCR; TCRdb's version includes in-frame clones alone and lacks a portion of them. The repertoire includes 61,000 or so clones, around 90% of them detected once, and less than 7% sits in the top ten. The sequenced sample consisted of PBMCs. Receptor source: a man aged 55-75 years with colorectal cancer.

The CDR3 loop reads CASSYSRGDSGGYTF. CDR3 in DNA: TGTGCCAGCAGTTACTCGAGGGGGGACTCGGGTGGCTACACCTTC. This chain joins TRBV6-7 and TRBJ1-2; D possibly corresponds to TRBD1 (6 bases). TRBV6-7 is an open reading frame, and its role is uncertain. V dropped 0 bases and J dropped 7 bases, with 15 bases sitting between them. The CDR3 contains 15 residues.

This rearrangement joins TRBV7-3 to TRBJ2-3; no firm D call. V was trimmed by 5 bases and J by 0 bases, leaving 9 bases between them. The CDR3 has 14 amino acids. Germline CDR1 and CDR2: SGHTA and FQGTGA. CDR3 sequence reads: CASSPDGSTDTQYF. CDR3 sequence (DNA): TGTGCCAGCAGCCCAGACGGGAGCACAGATACGCAGTATTTT.

A single count supports this clone. The chain employs TRBV5-6 and TRBJ1-4; 8 bases agree with TRBD1. The CDR3 contains 15 residues. Germline trimming cut 2 bases from V and 8 bases from J; bases unmatched to any gene: 8. Germline lookup yields CDR1 SGHDT and CDR2 YYEEEE. CDR3 nucleotide sequence: TGTGCCAGCAGCTTAGGGACAGGTTGGGGAGAAAAACTGTTTTTT. This translates into CASSLGTGWGEKLFF.

This clone was recorded only once. The V and J genes are TRBV7-8 and TRBJ1-1, with TRBD1 as a possible D gene (5 bases). V was shortened by 5 bases and J by 4 bases, with 17 bases between the two germline ends. The CDR3 is made up of 15 amino acids. Germline V gene sequence: CDR1 SGHVS, CDR2 FQNEAQ. CDR3 nucleotide sequence: TGTGCCAGCAGCGCCCCAGGGAGTTTGAGCACTGAAGCTTTCTTT. Translated, it gives CASSAPGSLSTEAFF.

This clone occurred once. This chain links TRBV4-3 with TRBJ2-3; TRBD1 is a possible D gene (6 bases). The V and J ends lost 1 base and 1 base respectively, with 18 bases between them. The germline gives CDR1 LGHNA, CDR2 YSLEER. The CDR3 loop spans 18 amino acids. CDR3 in amino acids: CASSQAPTGQTRTDTQYF. CDR3 nucleotide sequence: TGCGCCAGCAGCCAAGCCCCCACTGGACAGACCCGCACAGATACGCAGTATTTT.

This clone was seen a handful of times. The chain couples TRBV7-9 to TRBJ1-2; TRBD1 is a possible D gene (6 bases). This CDR3 contains 14 residues. The germline V gene has CDR1 SEHNR and CDR2 FQNEAQ (reference sequence). V was trimmed by 5 bases and J by 4 bases, leaving 14 bases between them. The CDR3 is CASSPRTATYGYTF. The CDR3 region has the DNA TGTGCCAGCAGCCCCCGGACAGCCACCTATGGCTACACCTTC. Complete variable domain (other parts from reference TRBV7-9 and TRBJ1-2): DTGVSQNPRHKITKRGQNVTFRCDPISEHNRLYWYRQTLGQGPEFLTYFQNEAQLEKSRLLSDRFSAERPKGSFSTLEIQRTEQGDSAMYLCASSPRTATYGYTFGSGTRLTVV.

V is TRBV1 and J is TRBJ1-4. TRBV1 is annotated as a pseudogene. The CDR3 is 18 residues long. In nucleotides, the CDR3 is TGCACCAGCAGCCAAGATCGGGTACACGGAGACGAAAATGAAAAACTGTTTTTT. Translating it yields CTSSQDRVHGDENEKLFF.

The chain couples TRBV28 to TRBJ1-4; D is perhaps TRBD1 (5 bases). The V gene's germline CDR1 is MDHEN and CDR2 SYDVKM. The CDR3 runs 15 residues. V lost 5 bases and J lost 10, with 20 bases in between. Here the CDR3 reads CASSPPSQGRGKLFF. Here the CDR3 DNA reads TGTGCCAGCAGTCCACCTTCCCAGGGTCGGGGAAAACTGTTTTTT.

This clone was seen a single time. J is TRBJ2-2 and V is TRBV7-8, with a weak D call TRBD2 (5 bases). Per the germline V gene, CDR1 is SGHVS and CDR2 is FQNEAQ. V dropped 3 bases and J dropped 2 bases, with 10 bases sitting between them. CDR3 length: 15 residues. The CDR3 DNA reads TGTGCCAGCAGCTTGAGGGTTCTTAACACCGGGGAGCTGTTTTTT. As protein: CASSLRVLNTGELFF.

This chain connects TRBV7-2 to TRBJ2-3; possible D gene TRBD2, 6 bases. The germline gives CDR1 SGHTA, CDR2 FQGNSA. The CDR3 consists of 15 residues. V was shortened by 5 bases and J by 1 base, with 13 bases between the two germline ends. The CDR3 region is CASSRRGDGTDTQYF. CDR3 coding DNA: TGTGCCAGCAGCAGACGCGGGGACGGCACAGATACGCAGTATTTT.

This chain links TRBV4-3 with TRBJ1-2; D remains unclear. Trimming took off 0 bases at V and 4 bases at J, with 15 bases between the two ends. Germline V lookup: CDR1 LGHNA, CDR2 YSLEER. The CDR3 has 16 residues. DNA of the CDR3: TGCGCCAGCAGCCAAGATACGGGCACTAACCTCTATGGCTACACCTTC. The encoded protein is CASSQDTGTNLYGYTF.

This chain uses TRBV30 with TRBJ2-1; a weak D match, TRBD2 (6 bases). The CDR3 loop spans 14 amino acids. Trimming stripped 2 bases from V and 7 bases from J, with 15 bases between. The germline gives CDR1 GTSNPN, CDR2 SVGIG (reference sequence). The CDR3 loop reads CAWSTGGPFNEQFF. DNA for the CDR3: TGTGCCTGGAGTACCGGGGGTCCCTTTAATGAGCAGTTCTTC.

CDR3 protein: CASSFGIEQFF. CDR3 coding DNA: TGTGCCAGCAGTTTTGGAATTGAGCAGTTCTTC. The genes are TRBV27 and TRBJ2-1; D is unclear. Trimming cost V 3 bases and J 9 bases, with 6 bases left between them. CDR3 length: 11 amino acids. The V gene's germline CDR1 is MNHEY and CDR2 SMNVEV (reference sequence).

The CDR3 here is CASSQDVGAGELFF. As DNA, the CDR3 is TGTGCCAGCAGCCAAGATGTGGGCGCCGGGGAGCTGTTTTTT. The V gene is TRBV3-1 (or the pseudogene TRBV3-2), the J gene TRBJ2-2; D is unclear. The CDR3 spans 14 residues. V lost 0 bases and J lost 6, with 8 bases in between. Germline V CDR1 and CDR2: LGHDT, YNNKEL (reference sequence).

CDR3 DNA: TGTGCCATCAGTGAAAGGGATAGCTCCTACAATGAGCAGTTCTTC. It is translated as CAISERDSSYNEQFF. The V gene is TRBV10-3, the J gene TRBJ2-1, with D hard to call. The CDR3 consists of 15 residues. V was shortened by 3 bases and J by 0 bases, with 9 bases between the two germline ends. CDR1 is ENHRY and CDR2 is SYGVKD in the germline V gene.

This chain connects TRBV4-1 to TRBJ1-5; the D gene is possibly TRBD1 (5 bases). V shed 1 base and J shed 3 bases, with 10 bases lying between them. There are 15 residues in the CDR3. Germline lookup yields CDR1 MGHRA and CDR2 YSYEKL. CDR3 bases: TGCGCCAGCAGCCAAGTAAGGGACCCCAATCAGCCCCAGCATTTT. It yields the protein CASSQVRDPNQPQHF.

CDR3 region: CASSLGQAKNIQYF. CDR3 DNA sequence: TGCGCCAGCAGCTTGGGGCAGGCCAAAAACATTCAGTACTTC. The J gene is TRBJ2-4, the V gene TRBV5-1; D gene unclear. Germline lookup yields CDR1 SGHRS and CDR2 YFSETQ. The ends were cut back, 0 bases at V and 1 base at J, with 5 bases in the middle. CDR3 length equals 14 residues. Full variable domain (remainder filled in from reference TRBV5-1 and TRBJ2-4): KAGVTQTPRYLIKTRGQQVTLSCSPISGHRSVSWYQQTPGQGLQFLFEYFSETQRNKGNFPGRFSGRQFSNSRSEMNVSTLELGDSALYLCASSLGQAKNIQYFGAGTRLSVL.

CDR3 region: CASSPPRGANYGYTF. CDR3 DNA: TGTGCCAGCTCACCACCCCGGGGAGCTAACTATGGCTACACCTTC. The gene calls are TRBV18 and TRBJ1-2; D unresolved. Deletions cut 0 bases from V and 0 bases from J, with 8 bases between. CDR1 is KGHSH and CDR2 is LQKENI in the germline V gene. The CDR3 is 15 amino acids.

The genes are TRBV5-1 and TRBJ1-1; unclear D gene. This CDR3 has 15 residues. The V and J ends lost 6 bases and 0 bases respectively, with 15 bases between them. CDR1 is SGHRS and CDR2 is YFSETQ in the germline V gene. CDR3 nucleotides: TGCGCCAGCACCCTGGCCGGGTCAATGAACACTGAAGCTTTCTTT. As protein: CASTLAGSMNTEAFF.

The V gene is TRBV11-3, the J gene TRBJ2-5, with TRBD1 matching over 7 bases. This CDR3 comprises 14 residues. Germline-derived CDR1 and CDR2 are SGHNT and YENEEA. V gave up 3 bases and J gave up 1 base; unmatched junction bases: 2. In nucleotides, the CDR3 is TGTGCCAGCAGCTTGACAGGGTCCCAAGAGACCCAGTACTTC. Residues: CASSLTGSQETQYF. The entire variable domain, with the rest obtained from reference TRBV11-3 and TRBJ2-5, is as follows: EAGVVQSPRYKIIEKKQPVAFWCNPISGHNTLYWYLQNLGQGPELLIRYENEEAVDDSQLPKDRFSAERLKGVDSTLKIQPAELGDSAVYLCASSLTGSQETQYFGPGTRLLVL.

V usage is TRBV24-1 and J usage is TRBJ2-7, with TRBD1 matching over 7 bases. The V gene end was trimmed by 9 bases and the J gene end by 6 bases; junction bases not matched to a gene: 13. CDR1 is KGHDR and CDR2 is SFDVKD in the germline V gene. CDR3 size: 14 residues. This chain's CDR3 is CATDRVGLPGEQYF. The CDR3 DNA sequence: TGTGCCACCGACAGGGTGGGTCTACCCGGCGAGCAGTACTTC.

The gene calls are TRBV7-2 and TRBJ1-6, with 11 positions matching TRBD1. The CDR3 consists of 19 residues. V gave up 4 bases and J gave up 2 bases; unmatched junction bases: 10. CDR1 and CDR2 from the germline V gene are SGHTA and FQGNSA. CDR3 sequence (DNA): TGTGCCAGCAGCTCGCGGACAGGGGGCCAGGGCACCTATAATTCACCCCTCCACTTT. Amino acids: CASSSRTGGQGTYNSPLHF.

This clone was recorded only once. The genes are TRBV19 and TRBJ2-7; a possible D gene is TRBD1 (6 bases). This CDR3 contains 13 residues. CDR1 and CDR2 from the germline V gene are LNHDA and SQIVND (reference sequence). Trimming cost V 0 bases and J 3 bases, with 6 bases left between them. The CDR3: CASSIDRGYEQYF. DNA for the CDR3: TGTGCCAGTAGTATAGACAGGGGCTACGAGCAGTACTTC.

This rearrangement joins TRBV19 to TRBJ2-7; D not resolved. The CDR3 runs 14 residues. The V gene lost 0 bases and the J gene lost 2 bases, with 8 bases spanning the gap. Germline V CDR1 and CDR2: LNHDA, SQIVND (reference sequence). The CDR3 is CASSIDYRAYEQYF. CDR3 DNA sequence: TGTGCCAGTAGTATAGATTACCGAGCCTACGAGCAGTACTTC.

V gene TRBV7-2 combines with J gene TRBJ2-5; 8 positions match TRBD2. The CDR3 is 14 residues long. J gave up 3 bases and V 3 bases, and 3 bases lay outside the gene matches. Germline-derived CDR1 and CDR2 are SGHTA and FQGNSA. The CDR3, as DNA: TGTGCCAGCAGCTTTGGGACTAGGAAAGAGACCCAGTACTTC. Protein: CASSFGTRKETQYF.

The chain joins TRBV19 to TRBJ2-7, with 12 positions matching TRBD1. CDR1 is LNHDA and CDR2 is SQIVND in the germline V gene (reference sequence). CDR3 length: 15 residues. Germline trimming cut 3 bases from V and 2 bases from J; bases unmatched to any gene: 2. DNA of the CDR3: TGTGCCAGTAGTATTGGGACAGGGGGCCCCTACGAGCAGTACTTC. Its protein is CASSIGTGGPYEQYF.

This chain links TRBV7-2 with TRBJ1-3; D remains ambiguous. The germline V gene encodes CDR1 SGHTA and CDR2 FQGNSA. CDR3 length: 14 amino acids. Deletions cut 4 bases from V and 2 bases from J, with 9 bases between. The CDR3 region has the DNA TGTGCCAGCAGCTCATACCAGACTGGAAACACCATATATTTT. Its protein product is CASSSYQTGNTIYF.